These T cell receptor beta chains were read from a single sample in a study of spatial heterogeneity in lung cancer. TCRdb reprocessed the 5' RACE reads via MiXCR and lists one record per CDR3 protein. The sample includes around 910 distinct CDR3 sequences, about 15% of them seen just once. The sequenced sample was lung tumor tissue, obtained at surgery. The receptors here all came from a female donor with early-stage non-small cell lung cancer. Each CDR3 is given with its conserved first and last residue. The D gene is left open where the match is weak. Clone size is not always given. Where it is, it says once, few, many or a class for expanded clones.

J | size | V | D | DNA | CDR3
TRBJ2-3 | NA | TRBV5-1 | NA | TGCGCCAGGAGCTTGGTTCAGGCCAGCACAGATACGCAGTATTTT | CARSLVQASTDTQYF
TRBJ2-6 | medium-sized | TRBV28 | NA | TGTGCCAGCAGTCAGTACTCTGGGGCCAACGTCCTGACTTTC | CASSQYSGANVLTF
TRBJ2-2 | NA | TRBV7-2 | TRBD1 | TGTGCCAGCAGCTCCATGACCCTGGACAGGGGGAAAACCGGGGAGCTGTTTTTT | CASSSMTLDRGKTGELFF
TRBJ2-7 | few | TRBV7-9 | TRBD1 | TGTGCCAGCAGCTTAGGACAGGGGATATTCTCGAAGCAGTACTTC | CASSLGQGIFSKQYF
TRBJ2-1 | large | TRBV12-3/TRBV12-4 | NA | TGTGCCAGCAGTTTAAGTGCGGGGAGGGGGGAGCAGTTCTTC | CASSLSAGRGEQFF
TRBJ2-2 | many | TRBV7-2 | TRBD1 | TGTGCCAGCAGCTTCCCCCGGACAGGAGAATCCGGGGAGCTGTTTTTT | CASSFPRTGESGELFF
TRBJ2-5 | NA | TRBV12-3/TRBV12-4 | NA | TGTGCCAGCAGCCGCGGTTCAGAGACCCAGTACTTC | CASSRGSETQYF
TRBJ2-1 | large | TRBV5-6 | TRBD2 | TGTGCCAGCAGCTTGGAAGCGGGAGGTCGCAATGAGCAGTTCTTC | CASSLEAGGRNEQFF
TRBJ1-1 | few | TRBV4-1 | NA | TGCGCCAGCAGCCAACAGATCGGGGACACTGAAGCTTTCTTT | CASSQQIGDTEAFF
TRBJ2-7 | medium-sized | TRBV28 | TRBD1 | TGTGCCAGCAGCTCCGGACAGGGGGTTTTCCACGAGCAGTACTTC | CASSSGQGVFHEQYF
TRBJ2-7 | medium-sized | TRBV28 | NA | TGTGCCAGCAGTTTGACTAAGGCCACCTACGAGCAGTACTTC | CASSLTKATYEQYF
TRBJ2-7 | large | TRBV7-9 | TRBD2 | TGTGCCAGCAGCTCAGGCACTAGCGGGGCCTACGAGCAGTACTTC | CASSSGTSGAYEQYF
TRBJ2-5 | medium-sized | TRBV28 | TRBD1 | TGTGCCAGCAGTCTCGGGACAGTATGGGAGACCCAGTACTTC | CASSLGTVWETQYF
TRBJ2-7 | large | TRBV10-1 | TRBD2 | TGCGCCAGCAGCGAGACTAGCGGGAGAGAGCAGTACTTC | CASSETSGREQYF